The T cell receptor beta chain under discussion was sequenced for a study of human T cells and chemical hapten exposure. V lost 1 base, J lost 2 bases, and 15 bases stayed unmatched. CDR1 and CDR2 (germline): MGHRA, YSYEKL. The CDR3 totals 21 residues. Study-wide findings and caveats: There was no change with DPC sensitization in TCRs above 1 in 1000 frequency.

Unseparated into fractions, whole blood served as the source from which total RNA was extracted. Unique molecular identifiers were linked by the library to individual cDNA molecules. Per the authors' pipeline: TCRs per sample had a median of approximately 88,000 and ranged from roughly 20,000 to 690,600. MiXCR, applied by TCRdb to the 5' RACE reads, yields one record per CDR3 protein. TCRdb's processing, not the study's, gives the V and J calls here. Of tens of thousands of distinct CDR3 sequences listed, less than 20% are singletons. This clonotype was picked up a small number of times. Its antigen is unidentified.

The sequence derives from a female donor in good health. The rearrangement links TRBV4-1 to TRBJ2-1, with 12 bases lining up with TRBD2. The CDR3 reads CASSQGRISPGLAGPYNEQFF. CDR3 sequence (DNA): TGCGCCAGCAGCCAAGGAAGGATATCACCGGGACTAGCGGGTCCCTACAATGAGCAGTTCTTC.